Below are 25 T cell receptor beta chains sequenced from a single sample in a study of blood T cell repertoires in COVID-19. Some clones are missing from TCRdb's copy, which holds only in-frame ones; the method was immunoSEQ multiplex PCR. The sample has hundreds of thousands of clones; 75% to 85% are singletons. The sequenced sample was peripheral blood. The receptor source for this set is a woman older than 75 with COVID-19, enrolled during active disease.

The gene calls are TRBV6-6 and TRBJ1-1; no clear D. This CDR3 contains 15 residues. Looked up from germline, CDR1 is MNHNY and CDR2 is SVGAGI (reference sequence). V was pared by 7 bases and J by 1 base, with 16 bases between. The CDR3 DNA reads TGTGCCAGCATCCCCATGTCCCGAGGGAACACTGAAGCTTTCTTT. This gives the protein CASIPMSRGNTEAFF.

The genes are TRBV6-6 and TRBJ2-3, with D unresolved. The CDR3 consists of 12 residues. V lost 6 bases and J lost 0, with 4 bases in between. CDR1 MNHNY and CDR2 SVGAGI come from the germline V gene (reference sequence). The CDR3 DNA reads as TGTGCCAGCAGCCCGAGCACAGATACGCAGTATTTT. Its translation: CASSPSTDTQYF.

This chain links TRBV5-4 with TRBJ2-5; TRBD2 is a possible D gene (6 bases). V was pared by 4 bases and J by 5 bases, with 21 bases between. CDR1 is SGHNT, CDR2 YYREEE, per germline (reference sequence). The CDR3 is made up of 16 amino acids. The CDR3, as DNA: TGTGCCAGCAGCCCGGGCGGGGTACGGCCAGAGGAGACCCAGTACTTC. Translation: CASSPGGVRPEETQYF.

The gene calls are TRBV6-1 and TRBJ1-2; TRBD1 agrees at 7 bases. The CDR3 runs to 16 residues. Trimming at V came to 2 bases and at J to 4 bases, leaving 10 bases not matched to a gene. The germline V gene encodes CDR1 MNHNS and CDR2 SASEGT. The CDR3 sequence is CASSERAGQDIYGYTF. CDR3 nucleotides: TGTGCCAGCAGTGAACGCGCAGGACAGGATATCTATGGCTACACCTTC.

This rearrangement joins TRBV28 to TRBJ2-2; 7 positions agree with TRBD2. V was clipped by 5 bases and J by 5 bases; unmatched bases: 8. CDR3 size: 15 residues. The germline gives CDR1 MDHEN, CDR2 SYDVKM. The CDR3 spells CASSRGSEGTGELFF. DNA for the CDR3: TGTGCCAGCAGTCGCGGGAGCGAGGGGACCGGGGAGCTGTTTTTT. Complete variable domain (other parts from reference TRBV28 and TRBJ2-2): DVKVTQSSRYLVKRTGEKVFLECVQDMDHENMFWYRQDPGLGLRLIYFSYDVKMKEKGDIPEGYSVSREKKERFSLILESASTNQTSMYLCASSRGSEGTGELFFGEGSRLTVL.

J is TRBJ2-1 and V is TRBV2, with 11 positions matching TRBD2. The CDR3 contains 14 residues. Germline CDR1 is SNHLY and CDR2 is FYNNEI. Trimming cost V 2 bases and J 13 bases; bases outside gene matches: 7. CDR3 DNA sequence: TGTGCCAGCAGTGAATACCAGACTAGCGGGGCCCAGTTCTTC. This encodes CASSEYQTSGAQFF.

The chain has TRBV7-9 and TRBJ1-6, with no clear D. Germline V gene data show CDR1 as SEHNR and CDR2 as FQNEAQ (reference sequence). The CDR3 is 12 residues long. V was pared by 5 bases and J by 10 bases, with 9 bases between. CDR3 amino acids: CASSREGSPLHF. The DNA of the CDR3 is TGTGCCAGCAGCCGGGAAGGGTCACCCCTCCACTTT.

The chain uses TRBV10-3 and TRBJ1-1; no clear D. This CDR3 comprises 14 residues. Germline V lookup: CDR1 ENHRY, CDR2 SYGVKD. Trimming shortened V by 4 bases and J by 1 base, and 10 bases separated the two germline ends. The CDR3 DNA reads as TGTGCCATCAGTGGCAGTACATGGAACACTGAAGCTTTCTTT. Translating gives CAISGSTWNTEAFF.

The V and J genes are TRBV18 and TRBJ1-5; 7 bases line up with TRBD1. This CDR3 comprises 14 residues. CDR1 and CDR2 (germline): KGHSH, LQKENI. Germline trimming cut 4 bases from V and 3 bases from J; bases unmatched to any gene: 3. CDR3 protein: CASSQDRLNQPQHF. The DNA for the CDR3 is TGTGCCAGCTCACAGGACAGGCTCAATCAGCCCCAGCATTTT.

This clone was seen a few times. This chain uses TRBV6-4 with TRBJ1-6, with unresolved D. Trimming stripped 4 bases from V and 8 bases from J, with 9 bases between. Germline V gives CDR1 MRHNA, CDR2 SNTAGT. CDR3 length equals 13 residues. This CDR3 is CASSVRRDSPLHF. Here the CDR3 DNA reads TGTGCCAGCAGTGTCAGGAGGGATTCACCCCTCCACTTT.

The chain links TRBV15 to TRBJ2-1; tentatively, D is TRBD2 (7 bases). CDR3 size: 16 residues. V lost 1 base and J lost 1, with 11 bases in between. The germline V gene has CDR1 LNHNV and CDR2 YYDKDF (reference sequence). In DNA, the CDR3 is TGTGCCACCAGCAGAGTAGGGGGGGCATCCTACAATGAGCAGTTCTTC. Its translation: CATSRVGGASYNEQFF.

This chain joins TRBV24-1 and TRBJ2-3, with a tentative D call TRBD2 (6 bases). Germline V gene sequence: CDR1 KGHDR, CDR2 SFDVKD. The ends were cut back, 4 bases at V and 3 bases at J, with 13 bases in the middle. This CDR3 has 15 amino acids. CDR3 sequence reads: CATSEPWGLTDTQYF. Here the CDR3 DNA reads TGTGCCACCAGTGAACCTTGGGGACTGACAGATACGCAGTATTTT.

This sequence joins TRBV5-5 and TRBJ1-1; 7 bases line up with TRBD1. Germline values: CDR1 SGHKS, CDR2 YYEKEE (reference sequence). This CDR3 is 15 amino acids long. After removal of 4 bases from V and 0 bases from J, the junction contained 6 bases not matched to a gene. CDR3: CASSGQVELNTEAFF. CDR3 DNA sequence: TGTGCCAGCAGCGGACAGGTAGAGCTGAACACTGAAGCTTTCTTT.

The gene calls are TRBV5-4 and TRBJ2-2, with D unclear. There are 15 residues in the CDR3. CDR1 and CDR2 from the germline V gene are SGHNT and YYREEE (reference sequence). V lost 1 base to trimming and J lost 4 bases, with 11 bases between them. In nucleotides, the CDR3 is TGTGCCAGCAGCTTGTGGCAGGCGCCCACCGGGGAGCTGTTTTTT. It codes for CASSLWQAPTGELFF.

In its sample, this clone was seen once. The V gene is TRBV18, the J gene TRBJ1-2; maybe TRBD1 (5 bases). Trimming removed 3 bases from V and 0 bases from J, with 17 bases in between. There are 17 residues in the CDR3. Germline V gives CDR1 KGHSH, CDR2 LQKENI. The CDR3 loop is CASSPGRAGLANYGYTF. CDR3 nucleotides: TGTGCCAGCTCACCTGGTCGTGCAGGGCTCGCTAACTATGGCTACACCTTC.

The chain is built from TRBV18 and TRBJ2-4; the match to TRBD1 covers 10 bases. From germline, CDR1 is KGHSH and CDR2 LQKENI. J was trimmed by 2 bases and V by 0 bases; bases with no gene match: 1. The length of the CDR3 is 16 residues. The CDR3 DNA reads as TGTGCCAGCTCACCACCGGACAGGGGGTCCAAAAACATTCAGTACTTC. Translating it yields CASSPPDRGSKNIQYF.

The chain couples TRBV7-9 to TRBJ2-7; 7 nucleotides align to TRBD1. CDR1 SEHNR and CDR2 FQNEAQ come from the germline V gene (reference sequence). The CDR3 runs to 13 residues. The J segment lost 7 bases and the V segment lost 5 bases, leaving 8 bases of the junction unmatched. The CDR3 DNA reads TGTGCCAGCAGCGAACAGGGGATGGGGGAGCAGTACTTC. Translation: CASSEQGMGEQYF. Combining the CDR3 with reference TRBV7-9 and TRBJ2-7 gives the whole variable domain DTGVSQNPRHKITKRGQNVTFRCDPISEHNRLYWYRQTLGQGPEFLTYFQNEAQLEKSRLLSDRFSAERPKGSFSTLEIQRTEQGDSAMYLCASSEQGMGEQYFGPGTRLTVT.

This chain uses TRBV18 with TRBJ1-1; D is unresolved. CDR3 length equals 16 residues. V lost 6 bases, J lost 4 bases, and 21 bases lay in between. Germline V CDR1 and CDR2: KGHSH, LQKENI. The CDR3 loop is CASSLPPDWRSTEAFF. The CDR3 DNA sequence: TGTGCCAGCTCCCTGCCTCCTGATTGGCGGAGCACTGAAGCTTTCTTT.

The chain links TRBV29-1 to TRBJ2-7; 7 bases map to TRBD2. This CDR3 is built from 13 residues. Looked up from germline, CDR1 is SQVTM and CDR2 is ANQGSEA. The junction had 6 bases not matched to a gene; V was cut back by 5 bases and J by 2 bases. CDR3 residues: CSVITGGAYEQYF. The CDR3 DNA is TGCAGCGTTATAACGGGAGGCGCCTACGAGCAGTACTTC.

The chain uses TRBV18 and TRBJ1-5, with unresolved D. The germline V and J ends were trimmed by 3 bases and 1 base, with 7 bases remaining between them. The CDR3 runs to 14 residues. Germline V CDR1 and CDR2: KGHSH, LQKENI. The CDR3 nucleotides read TGTGCCAGCTCACCCCAGTCGAGCAATCAGCCCCAGCATTTT. Translated: CASSPQSSNQPQHF.

J is TRBJ2-7 and V is TRBV5-4; TRBD1 agrees at 8 bases. Trimming removed 4 bases from V and 7 bases from J; junction bases left unmatched: 16. CDR1 SGHNT and CDR2 YYREEE come from the germline V gene (reference sequence). This CDR3 contains 16 residues. CDR3 sequence (DNA): TGTGCCAGCAGCCCGGAAGCTCAACGGACAGGGAATGAGCAGTACTTC. Translation gives CASSPEAQRTGNEQYF.

This clone was found once. Written as DNA, the CDR3 is TGCGCCAGCACTTTGAGCGGGCGCGGCCAAGAGACCCAGTACTTC. This sequence encodes CASTLSGRGQETQYF. This sequence joins TRBV5-1 and TRBJ2-5, with D possibly matching TRBD2 (6 bases). V was pared by 6 bases and J by 1 base, with 16 bases between. This CDR3 is 15 amino acids long. Per the germline V gene, CDR1 is SGHRS and CDR2 is YFSETQ. Based on the CDR3 plus reference TRBV5-1 and TRBJ2-5, the full variable domain is KAGVTQTPRYLIKTRGQQVTLSCSPISGHRSVSWYQQTPGQGLQFLFEYFSETQRNKGNFPGRFSGRQFSNSRSEMNVSTLELGDSALYLCASTLSGRGQETQYFGPGTRLLVL.

This sequence joins TRBV6-5 and TRBJ2-5; TRBD2 might be the D (6 bases). CDR1 and CDR2 (germline): MNHEY, SVGAGI. The ends were cut back, 8 bases at V and 5 bases at J, with 15 bases in the middle. The CDR3 consists of 13 residues. The CDR3 protein is CASGGTLDETQYF. The CDR3 region has the DNA TGTGCCAGCGGAGGGACTTTAGACGAGACCCAGTACTTC.

The chain is built from TRBV13 and TRBJ2-5; D possibly corresponds to TRBD2 (6 bases). Germline CDR1 reads PRHDT; CDR2 reads FYEKMQ (reference sequence). V was shortened by 5 bases and J by 1 base, with 14 bases between the two germline ends. The CDR3 covers 15 residues. The DNA of the CDR3 is TGTGCCAGCAGCCTATCGGGACTCCTCCAAGAGACCCAGTACTTC. Encoded protein: CASSLSGLLQETQYF.

The rearrangement joins TRBV18 to TRBJ1-3; weak D call: TRBD1 (6 bases). There are 15 residues in the CDR3. The germline CDR1 and CDR2 sequences are KGHSH and LQKENI. V lost 6 bases to trimming and J lost 2 bases, with 14 bases between them. The CDR3, as DNA: TGTGCCAGCTCGTTGACCCCAGGGGCTGGAAACACCATATATTTT. This gives the protein CASSLTPGAGNTIYF.